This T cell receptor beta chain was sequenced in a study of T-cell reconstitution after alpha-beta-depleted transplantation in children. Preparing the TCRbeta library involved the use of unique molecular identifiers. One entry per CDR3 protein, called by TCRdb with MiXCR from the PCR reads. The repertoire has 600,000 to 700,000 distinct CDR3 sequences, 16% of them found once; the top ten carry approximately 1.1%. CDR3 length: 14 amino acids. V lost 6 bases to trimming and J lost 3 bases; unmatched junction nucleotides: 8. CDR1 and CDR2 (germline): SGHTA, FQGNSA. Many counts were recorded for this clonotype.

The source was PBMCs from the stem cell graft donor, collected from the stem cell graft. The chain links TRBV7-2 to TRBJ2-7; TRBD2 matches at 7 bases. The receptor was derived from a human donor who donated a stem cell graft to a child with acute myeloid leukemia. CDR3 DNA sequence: TGTGCCAGCAGATACCAAGCGGGGAGCTACGAGCAGTACTTC. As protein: CASRYQAGSYEQYF. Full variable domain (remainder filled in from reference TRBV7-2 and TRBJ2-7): GAGVSQSPSNKVTEKGKDVELRCDPISGHTALYWYRQSLGQGLEFLIYFQGNSAPDKSGLPSDRFSAERTGGSVSTLTIQRTQQEDSAVYLCASRYQAGSYEQYFGPGTRLTVT.